This T cell receptor beta chain was profiled in a study of vaccination and CD4 T cells after COVID-19 (dated by TCRdb to between 2022 and 2023). Background on the whole study: Convalescent patients had a positive SARS-CoV-2 result on nasal swab PCR, and of these patients, several had mild disease and one had severe disease. Post-COVID blood samples were collected from convalescent patients a median of approximately 100 days after diagnosis, with a range of about 30 to 180 days. The time from the second vaccine dose to post-vaccine blood sampling had a median of roughly 70 days and ranged from 14 to 241 days. The spike-specific CD4+ TCR repertoire was compared before and after mRNA vaccination in 10 COVID-19 convalescent patients and several infection-naive healthy vaccine recipients. The convalescent cohort comprised six males and four females, including two Hispanic individuals, seven Caucasians, two Asians and one multiracial person. Participants received two doses of either the Pfizer-BioNTech BNT162b2 vaccine (n=8) or the Moderna mRNA-1273 vaccine (n=2).

The positive SARS-CoV-2 PCR tests of the convalescent patients were dated from March to December 2020, before the Alpha, Beta and Delta variants emerged in the United States. Ficoll-Paque Plus gradient centrifugation was used to isolate PBMCs from whole blood, and the isolated PBMCs were then either used fresh or cryopreserved at -140C. Study-wide conclusions, independent of this receptor: In convalescent patients, nearly all vaccine-specific clones (304 of 307) were found to be mono-reactive for SARS-CoV-2 spike rather than cross-reactive with common cold coronaviruses. An increase in the median number of SARS-CoV-2-reactive clonotypes from 21 after infection to some 38 after vaccination was observed, but the change was not found to be significant. The study included relatively few convalescent patients and did not analyze early timepoints after natural infection. In convalescent patients, a median roughly 85% of post-vaccine SARS-CoV-2-reactive clones were detected only after vaccination, suggesting vaccine-specific priming.

As concerns this clonotype: It lacks a known antigen. It has no much larger one-base neighbor in the sample; base qualities were not kept.

The CDR3 runs 17 amino acids, cysteine and phenylalanine included. CDR3 DNA only is kept here, 51 bases in frame from base 1. Trimming removed 3 bases from V and 6 bases from J, leaving 24 bases between the germline ends. Based on the germline V gene (reference sequence), the CDR1 and CDR2 sequences are DFQATT and SNEGSKA. The library was made by PCR. The sample was run on an Illumina iSeq 100. Regarding the original processing steps: Non-productive sequences were removed, and CDR3s not starting with C, not ending with F or W, or shorter than 7 amino acids were discarded. Using R version 3.6.1, CDR3 homology was evaluated through Levenshtein distances (stringdist) along with unrooted phylogenetic trees (ape). TCRdb redid the processing of the public reads, applying fastp at Q25 and MiXCR, and retained in-frame beta chains. Every CDR3 protein is listed once, alongside the most common genes and DNA of its rows. TCRdb's processing, not the study's, gives the V and J calls here. In this sample the table shows about 18,000 distinct CDR3 sequences, approximately 59% of which occur a single time. Approximately 0.93% of the sample lies in the top ten.

The chain couples TRBV20-1 to TRBJ1-5; matching of 6 bases hints at TRBD1 as the D gene. This clonotype was sampled from a human donor who had recovered from COVID-19. The specimen was CD4+ T cells from blood, collected before SARS-CoV-2 vaccination. The nucleotides read TGCAGTGCTAGGGCCCAAAGGGGGAGAGACAGGACTCAGCCCCAGCATTTT. Protein translation: CSARAQRGRDRTQPQHF.